The next 18 T cell receptor beta chains were all read from a single sample in a study of PD-L1 blockade in urothelial cancer. Assay used: immunoSEQ multiplex PCR; TCRdb lists only in-frame clones, some missing. The table includes about 24,000 clones, around nine tenths detected once. Sample: PBMCs, taken around atezolizumab (anti-PD-L1) treatment. All receptors come from a man aged 50-59 years with urothelial cancer.

J is TRBJ2-7 and V is TRBV6-5; TRBD1 matches 8 bases. Germline CDR1 MNHEY, CDR2 SVGAGI. The CDR3 totals 14 residues. V gave up 2 bases and J gave up 5 bases; unmatched junction bases: 5. CDR3 DNA: TGTGCCAGCAGTTACCTGACAGGGGACGACGAGCAGTACTTC. Translating gives CASSYLTGDDEQYF.

The gene calls are TRBV10-1 and TRBJ2-2; 7 bases are a match to TRBD2. J gave up 7 bases and V 3 bases, and 11 bases lay outside the gene matches. CDR3 length equals 16 residues. In germline, CDR1 is WNHNN, CDR2 SYGVQD (reference sequence). The CDR3 loop reads CASSDPVGGTGGELFF. CDR3 in DNA: TGCGCCAGCAGTGACCCGGTCGGGGGGACGGGCGGGGAGCTGTTTTTT.

The chain links TRBV2 to TRBJ2-7; perhaps TRBD1 as D (5 bases). In germline, CDR1 is SNHLY, CDR2 FYNNEI. This CDR3 is 12 amino acids long. Trimming took off 8 bases at V and 0 bases at J, with 8 bases between the two ends. The CDR3 bases are TGTGCCAGCGGGGCTTCCTCCTACGAGCAGTACTTC. Translation gives CASGASSYEQYF. Drawing the rest from reference TRBV2 and TRBJ2-7, the complete variable domain is EPEVTQTPSHQVTQMGQEVILRCVPISNHLYFYWYRQILGQKVEFLVSFYNNEISEKSEIFDDQFSVERPDGSNFTLKIRSTKLEDSAMYFCASGASSYEQYFGPGTRLTVT.

The genes are TRBV14 and TRBJ2-7; the match to TRBD1 covers 7 bases. Germline V gene data show CDR1 as SGHDN and CDR2 as FVKESK. Trimming at V came to 4 bases and at J to 1 base, leaving 7 bases not matched to a gene. The CDR3 length is 15 residues. The CDR3 loop reads CASSLRQGRSYEQYF. The DNA of the CDR3 is TGTGCCAGCAGCCTCCGACAGGGAAGATCCTACGAGCAGTACTTC.

This chain links TRBV30 with TRBJ2-1; TRBD1 is a possible D gene (6 bases). V shed 7 bases and J shed 0 bases, with 16 bases lying between them. The CDR3 contains 15 residues. Germline assignment: CDR1 GTSNPN and CDR2 SVGIG (reference sequence). In DNA, the CDR3 is TGTGCCTCCCTAGACAGGTTCGGCTCCTACAATGAGCAGTTCTTC. As protein: CASLDRFGSYNEQFF.

This clone has just a few counts. This sequence joins TRBV28 and TRBJ1-5; 9 nucleotides line up with TRBD1. Trimming took 7 bases from V and 2 from J; bases not matched to a gene: 6. Germline assignment: CDR1 MDHEN and CDR2 SYDVKM. This CDR3 spans 15 amino acids. The CDR3 loop is CASTSQGAGNQPQHF. Here the CDR3 DNA reads TGTGCCAGCACCTCACAGGGGGCTGGCAATCAGCCCCAGCATTTT.

This clone appeared a few times. The CDR3 nucleotides read TGTGCCAGCAGCTTAGAACCTAAGGAGACCCAGTACTTC. It encodes CASSLEPKETQYF. V usage is TRBV11-2 and J usage is TRBJ2-5; no clear D. Deletions cut 0 bases from V and 5 bases from J, with 7 bases between. The germline V gene encodes CDR1 SGHAT and CDR2 FQNNGV. CDR3 length: 13 amino acids.

The rearrangement uses TRBV9 and TRBJ2-1; perhaps TRBD1 as D (6 bases). In germline, CDR1 is SGDLS, CDR2 YYNGEE. The V gene lost 3 bases and the J gene lost 9 bases, with 19 bases spanning the gap. The CDR3 is made up of 15 amino acids. The CDR3 spells CASSASGGPFTEQFF. DNA for the CDR3: TGTGCCAGCAGCGCTTCTGGGGGCCCGTTCACTGAGCAGTTCTTC.

The chain has TRBV7-9 and TRBJ1-3; D uncertain. The V and J ends lost 1 base and 1 base respectively, with 17 bases between them. Germline CDR1 is SEHNR and CDR2 is FQNEAQ (reference sequence). This CDR3 is 18 amino acids long. The CDR3 nucleotides read TGTGCCAGCAGCTTAGGTCTGGGAGAATTGACATCTGGAAACACCATATATTTT. Amino acids: CASSLGLGELTSGNTIYF.

This clone was observed a few times. The chain links TRBV2 to TRBJ2-4, with TRBD2 matching 13 bases. Trimming removed 4 bases from V and 3 bases from J; junction bases left unmatched: 6. Looked up from germline, CDR1 is SNHLY and CDR2 is FYNNEI. The CDR3 totals 17 residues. This CDR3 reads CASSGLAGGVGKNIQYF. The CDR3 nucleotides read TGTGCCAGCAGTGGACTAGCGGGGGGCGTCGGCAAAAACATTCAGTACTTC.

J is TRBJ2-5 and V is TRBV6-1; D remains ambiguous. Germline V gene sequence: CDR1 MNHNS, CDR2 SASEGT. The CDR3 length is 14 residues. Trimming took off 6 bases at V and 5 bases at J, with 16 bases between the two ends. The CDR3 sequence: CASSRLPVVETQYF. The CDR3 coding sequence is TGTGCCAGCAGCAGGCTCCCTGTGGTGGAGACCCAGTACTTC.

The rearrangement links TRBV18 to TRBJ2-1; 7 bases align to TRBD1. Germline V CDR1 and CDR2: KGHSH, LQKENI. Unmatched junction bases numbered 12, after V lost 6 bases and J lost 7 bases. The CDR3 has 15 amino acids. The CDR3 DNA follows: TGTGCCAGCTCTCTTGGGAGACAGGGCATAAATGAGCAGTTCTTC. Protein: CASSLGRQGINEQFF. Full variable domain (outside the CDR3, taken from reference TRBV18 and TRBJ2-1): NAGVMQNPRHLVRRRGQEARLRCSPMKGHSHVYWYRQLPEEGLKFMVYLQKENIIDESGMPKERFSAEFPKEGPSILRIQQVVRGDSAAYFCASSLGRQGINEQFFGPGTRLTVL.

The V and J genes are TRBV14 and TRBJ2-6, with D possibly matching TRBD1 (6 bases). CDR3 size: 15 residues. Germline CDR1 is SGHDN and CDR2 is FVKESK. With 8 bases removed from V and 0 bases from J, the gap between germline ends came to 11 bases. CDR3 amino acids: CASQKDSSGANVLTF. The CDR3 DNA is TGTGCCAGCCAAAAGGACAGCTCTGGGGCCAACGTCCTGACTTTC.

The rearrangement joins TRBV7-6 to TRBJ2-1, with D perhaps matching TRBD1 (6 bases). V was clipped by 1 base and J by 6 bases, with 19 bases between them. This CDR3 has 17 amino acids. The germline gives CDR1 SGHVS, CDR2 FNYEAQ. The CDR3 coding sequence is TGTGCCAGCAGCTTAGGGAGTCGTCAGGGGAGTCGCAATGAGCAGTTCTTC. Translated, it gives CASSLGSRQGSRNEQFF.

The CDR3 sequence is CATSSLLAGASYEQYF. The CDR3 DNA is TGTGCCACCAGCAGCCTACTAGCGGGGGCCAGCTACGAGCAGTACTTC. The J gene is TRBJ2-7, the V gene TRBV15; 11 nucleotides agree with TRBD2. V dropped 3 bases and J dropped 3; count of bases not matched to a gene: 7. The length of the CDR3 is 16 residues. The V gene's germline CDR1 is LNHNV and CDR2 YYDKDF (reference sequence).

The CDR3 region is CASRGRSTDTQYF. The DNA of the CDR3 is TGTGCCAGCAGGGGGAGAAGCACAGATACGCAGTATTTT. The genes are TRBV5-6 and TRBJ2-3; TRBD2 is a possible D gene (5 bases). CDR1 SGHDT and CDR2 YYEEEE come from the germline V gene. The CDR3 runs to 13 residues. Trimming left V 5 bases short and J 0 bases short, with 7 bases between.

The chain combines TRBV9 with TRBJ2-3, with D possibly matching TRBD2 (7 bases). From germline, CDR1 is SGDLS and CDR2 YYNGEE. V shed 3 bases and J shed 2 bases, with 16 bases lying between them. The CDR3 runs 16 residues. The CDR3 is CASSEGGGAPTDTQYF. In DNA form, the CDR3 reads TGTGCCAGCAGCGAGGGGGGGGGCGCCCCCACAGATACGCAGTATTTT.

This clone was counted between two and nine times. The V call is TRBV4-1, the J call TRBJ1-1; unclear D gene. CDR1 and CDR2 (germline): MGHRA, YSYEKL. The CDR3 length is 16 residues. V was shortened by 5 bases and J by 0 bases, with 16 bases between the two germline ends. In DNA, the CDR3 is TGCGCCAGCAGCGAAAGAAGGAGTTCGATGAACACTGAAGCTTTCTTT. It encodes CASSERRSSMNTEAFF.